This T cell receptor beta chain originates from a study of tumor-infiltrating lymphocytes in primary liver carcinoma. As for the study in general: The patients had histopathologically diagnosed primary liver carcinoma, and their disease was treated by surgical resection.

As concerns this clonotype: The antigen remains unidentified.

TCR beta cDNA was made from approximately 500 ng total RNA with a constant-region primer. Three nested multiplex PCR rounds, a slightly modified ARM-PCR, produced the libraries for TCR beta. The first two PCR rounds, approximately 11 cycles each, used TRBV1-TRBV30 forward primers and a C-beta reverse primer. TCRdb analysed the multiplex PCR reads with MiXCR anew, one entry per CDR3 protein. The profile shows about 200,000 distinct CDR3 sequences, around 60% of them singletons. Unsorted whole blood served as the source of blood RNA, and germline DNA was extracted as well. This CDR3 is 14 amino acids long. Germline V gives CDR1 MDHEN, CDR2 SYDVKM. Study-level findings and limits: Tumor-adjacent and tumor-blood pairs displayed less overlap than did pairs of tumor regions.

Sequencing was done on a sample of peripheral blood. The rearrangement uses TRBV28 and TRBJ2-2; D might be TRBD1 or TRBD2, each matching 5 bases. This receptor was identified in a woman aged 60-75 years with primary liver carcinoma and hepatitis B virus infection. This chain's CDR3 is CVSSWGRYTGELFF. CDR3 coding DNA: TGTGTCAGTAGTTGGGGACGGTACACCGGGGAGCTGTTTTTT.